The present T cell receptor beta chain was sequenced within a study of blood T cell repertoires in COVID-19. Participants' own reports of clinical history determined their cohort assignment. Produced via immunoSEQ multiplex PCR; TCRdb's table is partial and in-frame only. This table has 200,000 to 250,000 clones, 84% appearing once. This CDR3 is 13 amino acids long. Trimming took off 6 bases at V and 2 bases at J, with 10 bases between the two ends. Germline assignment: CDR1 WNHNN and CDR2 SYGVQD (reference sequence). This sequence was found in a woman aged 40 to 55 who had recovered from COVID-19. The sequencing sample was made of PBMCs or T cells enriched from blood (not recorded which). The chain couples TRBV10-1 to TRBJ1-1; D ambiguous. CDR3 region: CASRRATNTEAFF. CDR3 nucleotide sequence: TGCGCCAGCAGGAGGGCCACTAACACTGAAGCTTTCTTT.